This T cell receptor beta chain was identified in a study of blood T cell repertoires in COVID-19. Study context: Both acute and convalescent COVID-19 samples were obtained from the United States, Italy and Spain. The cDNA or gDNA used as material had been derived from T cells, B-cell-depleted T cells, or PBMCs.

In terms of age and location, participants ranged from roughly 18 to 100 years and lived in about two dozen US areas. Cohorts were determined from participant-reported clinical history. Germline-derived CDR1 and CDR2 are MDHEN and SYDVKM. The CDR3 contains 17 residues. V gave up 2 bases and J gave up 4 bases; unmatched junction bases: 10. Measured with immunoSEQ multiplex PCR; TCRdb has only the in-frame clones, and not every one. The table lists about 340,000 clones, about 92% of them singletons. Sequenced: PBMCs or T cells enriched from blood (not recorded which). The TCR comes from a woman under 40 who had recovered from COVID-19. The chain employs TRBV28 and TRBJ1-4; 7 bases match TRBD1. CDR3 in amino acids: CASSLPQSTGLNEKLFF. The CDR3 region has the DNA TGTGCCAGCAGTTTACCCCAGTCGACAGGGCTTAATGAAAAACTGTTTTTT.